This TCR beta chain was observed in a study of PD-L1 blockade in urothelial cancer. Study in general: When blood samples were assessed, the median T cell count was some 130,000.

V shed 1 base and J 6 bases; nucleotides not matched to a gene: 2. CDR1 SGHVS and CDR2 FQNEAQ come from the germline V gene. CDR3 length equals 15 residues. The table came from immunoSEQ multiplex PCR; TCRdb's copy has only in-frame clones and leaves some out. The sample shows 53,000 or so clones, more than 70% of them seen only once. The time point was: peripheral blood 6 weeks after treatment start. The sequence was obtained from a man in his sixties with urothelial cancer. The input for sequencing was PBMCs, taken around atezolizumab (anti-PD-L1) treatment. This chain links TRBV7-8 with TRBJ1-4, with 10 positions matching TRBD1. CDR3: CASSLGGTGDEKLFF. The DNA for the CDR3 is TGTGCCAGCAGCTTAGGGGGGACAGGGGATGAAAAACTGTTTTTT.